This T cell receptor (beta chain) stems from a study of high-grade serous ovarian cancer treatment subgroups. The CDR3 covers 13 residues. Trimming shortened V by 6 bases and J by 4 bases, and 10 bases separated the two germline ends. Germline V gives CDR1 MNHEY, CDR2 SMNVEV (reference sequence). TCRdb keeps only in-frame clones here, not all; method: immunoSEQ multiplex PCR. The top ten clones hold roughly 9.1% of a sample with about 2,100 clones, roughly 82% of them seen once. Tumor samples were obtained before definitive surgery or chemotherapy. The receptor's source is a human donor with high-grade serous ovarian cancer. This chain joins TRBV27 and TRBJ1-3, with unresolved D. The sample comprised tumor tissue. The DNA of the CDR3 is TGTGCCAGCAGGGGTGAGCACGGAAACACCATATATTTT. Its translation: CASRGEHGNTIYF.